This T cell receptor (beta chain) was obtained from a study of shared clonotypes between healthy human individuals. CD45RA+ naive and CD45RA-negative memory subsets were separated from CD4+ cells. Points on this clone: Antigen: not known.

Study results and caveats: With few donors, the genetic and exposure-history diversity represented was limited. Generally, naive subsets (rather than memory subsets) showed larger estimated richness.

The method was immunoSEQ multiplex PCR; TCRdb's version includes in-frame clones alone and lacks a portion of them. The sample shows millions of clones, approximately 90% of them seen only once. This TCR was recovered from a man aged 18 to 29 in good health. The source material was naive CD4+ T cells sorted from blood. Subset indicated: CD45RA+ positively selected.

CDR3 sequence: CASSVLIGGGEKLFF. In nucleotides, the CDR3 is TGTGCCAGCAGCGTTCTGATCGGAGGCGGGGAAAAACTGTTTTTT. The chain employs TRBV7-6 and TRBJ1-4; D is ambiguous. Germline V gives CDR1 SGHVS, CDR2 FNYEAQ. The CDR3 consists of 15 residues. The V and J ends lost 5 bases and 8 bases respectively, with 18 bases between them. Based on the CDR3 plus reference TRBV7-6 and TRBJ1-4, the full variable domain is GAGVSQSPRYKVTKRGQDVALRCDPISGHVSLYWYRQALGQGPEFLTYFNYEAQQDKSGLPNDRFSAERPEGSISTLTIQRTEQRDSAMYRCASSVLIGGGEKLFFGSGTQLSVL.